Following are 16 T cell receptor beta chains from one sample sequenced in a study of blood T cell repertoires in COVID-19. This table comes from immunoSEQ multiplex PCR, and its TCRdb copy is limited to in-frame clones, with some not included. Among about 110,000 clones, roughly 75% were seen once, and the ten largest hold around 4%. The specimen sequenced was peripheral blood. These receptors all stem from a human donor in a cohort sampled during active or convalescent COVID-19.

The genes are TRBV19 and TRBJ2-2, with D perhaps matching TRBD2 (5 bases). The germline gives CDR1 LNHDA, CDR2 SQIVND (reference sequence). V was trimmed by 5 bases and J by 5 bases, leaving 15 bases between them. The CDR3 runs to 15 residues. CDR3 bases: TGTGCCAGTAGTGTCCGGTTGGGGAGAACCGGGGAGCTGTTTTTT. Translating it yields CASSVRLGRTGELFF.

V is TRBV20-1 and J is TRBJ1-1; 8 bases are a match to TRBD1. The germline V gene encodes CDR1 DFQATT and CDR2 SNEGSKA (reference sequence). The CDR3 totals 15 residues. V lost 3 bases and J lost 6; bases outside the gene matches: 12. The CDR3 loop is CSASGSGGAGSEAFF. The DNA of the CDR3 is TGCAGTGCTAGTGGTTCAGGGGGCGCGGGGTCTGAAGCTTTCTTT.

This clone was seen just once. The CDR3 protein is CASTPQGWSTDTQYF. CDR3 DNA sequence: TGCGCCAGCACCCCCCAGGGTTGGAGCACAGATACGCAGTATTTT. The V call is TRBV5-1, the J call TRBJ2-3, with D possibly TRBD1 on 5 matching bases. Germline loops: CDR1 SGHRS, CDR2 YFSETQ. V dropped 6 bases and J dropped 0 bases, with 14 bases sitting between them. CDR3 size: 15 residues. Filled out from reference TRBV5-1 and TRBJ2-3, the complete variable domain reads KAGVTQTPRYLIKTRGQQVTLSCSPISGHRSVSWYQQTPGQGLQFLFEYFSETQRNKGNFPGRFSGRQFSNSRSEMNVSTLELGDSALYLCASTPQGWSTDTQYFGPGTRLTVL.

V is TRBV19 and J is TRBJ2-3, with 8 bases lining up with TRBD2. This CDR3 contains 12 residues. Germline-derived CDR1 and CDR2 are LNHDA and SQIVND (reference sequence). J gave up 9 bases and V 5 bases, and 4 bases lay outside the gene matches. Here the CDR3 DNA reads TGTGCCAGTAGTGGCCCGGGAGGGACGCAGTATTTT. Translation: CASSGPGGTQYF.

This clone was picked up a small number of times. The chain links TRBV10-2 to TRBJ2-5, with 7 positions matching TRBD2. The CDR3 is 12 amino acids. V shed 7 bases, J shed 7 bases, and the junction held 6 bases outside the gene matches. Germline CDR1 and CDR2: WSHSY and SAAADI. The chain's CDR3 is CASTRGEGTQYF. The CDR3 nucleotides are TGCGCCAGCACTCGGGGGGAAGGGACCCAGTACTTC.

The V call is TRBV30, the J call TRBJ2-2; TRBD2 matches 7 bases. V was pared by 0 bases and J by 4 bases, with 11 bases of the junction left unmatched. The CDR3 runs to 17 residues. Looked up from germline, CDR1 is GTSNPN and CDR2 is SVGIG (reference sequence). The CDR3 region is CAWSVRSGVAATGELFF. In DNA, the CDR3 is TGTGCCTGGAGTGTCCGAAGCGGGGTAGCCGCCACCGGGGAGCTGTTTTTT.

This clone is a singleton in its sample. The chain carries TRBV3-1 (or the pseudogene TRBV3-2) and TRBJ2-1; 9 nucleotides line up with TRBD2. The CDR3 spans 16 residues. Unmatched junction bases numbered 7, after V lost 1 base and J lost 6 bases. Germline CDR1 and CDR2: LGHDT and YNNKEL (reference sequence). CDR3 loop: CASSQVGGRATNEQFF. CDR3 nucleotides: TGTGCCAGCAGCCAAGTAGGCGGGAGGGCCACCAATGAGCAGTTCTTC.

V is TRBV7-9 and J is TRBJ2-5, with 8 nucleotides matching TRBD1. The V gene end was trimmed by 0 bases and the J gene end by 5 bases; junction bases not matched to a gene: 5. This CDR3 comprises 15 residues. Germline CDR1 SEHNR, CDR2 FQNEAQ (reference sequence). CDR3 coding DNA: TGTGCCAGCAGCTTAGCGCTAACAGGGGGGGAGACCCAGTACTTC. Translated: CASSLALTGGETQYF.

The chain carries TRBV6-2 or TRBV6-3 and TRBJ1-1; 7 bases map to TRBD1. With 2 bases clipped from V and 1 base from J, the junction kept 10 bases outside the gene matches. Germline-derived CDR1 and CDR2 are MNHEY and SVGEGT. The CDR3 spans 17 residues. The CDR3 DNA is TGTGCCAGCAGTTACGAGGTAGGGGGCGCGAGGAACACTGAAGCTTTCTTT. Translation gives CASSYEVGGARNTEAFF.

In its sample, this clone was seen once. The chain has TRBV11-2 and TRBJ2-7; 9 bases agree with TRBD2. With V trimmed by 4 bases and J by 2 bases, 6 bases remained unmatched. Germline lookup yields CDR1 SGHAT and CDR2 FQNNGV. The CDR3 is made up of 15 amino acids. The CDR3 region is CASSSKTSGTYEQYF. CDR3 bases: TGTGCCAGCAGCTCCAAGACTAGCGGTACCTACGAGCAGTACTTC. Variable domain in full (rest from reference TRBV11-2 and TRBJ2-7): EAGVAQSPRYKIIEKRQSVAFWCNPISGHATLYWYQQILGQGPKLLIQFQNNGVVDDSQLPKDRFSAERLKGVDSTLKIQPAKLEDSAVYLCASSSKTSGTYEQYFGPGTRLTVT.

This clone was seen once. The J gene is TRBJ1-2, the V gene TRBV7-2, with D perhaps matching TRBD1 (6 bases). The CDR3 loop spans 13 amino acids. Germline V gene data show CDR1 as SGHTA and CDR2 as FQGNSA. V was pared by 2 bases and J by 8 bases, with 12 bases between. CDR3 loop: CASSLLGAIGYTF. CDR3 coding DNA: TGTGCCAGCAGCTTACTGGGGGCCATCGGCTACACCTTC.

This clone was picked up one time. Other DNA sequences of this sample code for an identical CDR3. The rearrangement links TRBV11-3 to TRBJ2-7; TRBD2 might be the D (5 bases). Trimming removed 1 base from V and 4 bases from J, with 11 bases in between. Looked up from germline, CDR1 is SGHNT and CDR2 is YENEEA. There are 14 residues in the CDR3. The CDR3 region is CASSLGGSGYEQYF. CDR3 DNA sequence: TGTGCCAGCAGCTTAGGAGGGTCGGGTTACGAGCAGTACTTC.

CDR3 bases: TGTGCCAGCAGTCAACCCCGGGACAGGGGTAGGTACGAGCAGTACTTC. Its protein is CASSQPRDRGRYEQYF. The chain recombines TRBV28 with TRBJ2-7, with 10 bases fitting TRBD1. Trimming removed 5 bases from V and 4 bases from J; junction bases left unmatched: 11. The CDR3 sequence is 16 residues long. Germline V CDR1 and CDR2: MDHEN, SYDVKM.

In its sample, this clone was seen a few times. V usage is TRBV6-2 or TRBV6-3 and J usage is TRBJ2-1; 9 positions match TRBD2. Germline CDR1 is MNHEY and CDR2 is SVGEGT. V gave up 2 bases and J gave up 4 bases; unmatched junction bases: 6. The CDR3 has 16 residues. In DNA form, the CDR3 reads TGTGCCAGCAGTTACACCTGGGCGGGAGGGTACAATGAGCAGTTCTTC. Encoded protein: CASSYTWAGGYNEQFF.

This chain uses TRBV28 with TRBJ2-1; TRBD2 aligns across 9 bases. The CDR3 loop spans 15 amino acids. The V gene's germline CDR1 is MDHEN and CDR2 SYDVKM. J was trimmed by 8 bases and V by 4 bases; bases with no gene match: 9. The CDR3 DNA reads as TGTGCCAGCAGTTCCCGACTCGGCGGGAGGGATGAGCAGTTCTTC. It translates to CASSSRLGGRDEQFF.

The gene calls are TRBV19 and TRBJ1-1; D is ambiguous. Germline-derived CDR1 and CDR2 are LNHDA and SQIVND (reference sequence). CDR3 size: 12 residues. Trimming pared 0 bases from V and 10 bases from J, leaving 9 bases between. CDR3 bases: TGTGCCAGTAGTATAGACCGGTTTGGAGCTTTCTTT. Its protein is CASSIDRFGAFF. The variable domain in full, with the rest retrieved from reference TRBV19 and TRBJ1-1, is DGGITQSPKYLFRKEGQNVTLSCEQNLNHDAMYWYRQDPGQGLRLIYYSQIVNDFQKGDIAEGYSVSREKKESFPLTVTSAQKNPTAFYLCASSIDRFGAFFGQGTRLTVV.